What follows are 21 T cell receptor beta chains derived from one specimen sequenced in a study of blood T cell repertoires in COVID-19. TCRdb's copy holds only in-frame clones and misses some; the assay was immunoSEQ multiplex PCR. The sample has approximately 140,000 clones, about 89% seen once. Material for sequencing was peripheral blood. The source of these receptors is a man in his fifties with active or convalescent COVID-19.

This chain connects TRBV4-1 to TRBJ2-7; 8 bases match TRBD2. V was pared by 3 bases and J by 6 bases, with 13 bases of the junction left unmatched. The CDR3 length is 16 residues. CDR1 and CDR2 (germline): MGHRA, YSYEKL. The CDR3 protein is CASSQPPERERGEQYF. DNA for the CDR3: TGCGCCAGCAGCCAGCCGCCCGAGCGGGAGAGGGGCGAGCAGTACTTC.

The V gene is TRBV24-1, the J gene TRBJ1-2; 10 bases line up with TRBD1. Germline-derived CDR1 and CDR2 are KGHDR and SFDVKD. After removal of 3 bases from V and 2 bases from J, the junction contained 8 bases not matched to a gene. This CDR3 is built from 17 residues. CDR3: CATSDPTDRGQNYGYTF. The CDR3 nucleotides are TGTGCCACCAGTGATCCCACTGACAGGGGGCAAAACTATGGCTACACCTTC.

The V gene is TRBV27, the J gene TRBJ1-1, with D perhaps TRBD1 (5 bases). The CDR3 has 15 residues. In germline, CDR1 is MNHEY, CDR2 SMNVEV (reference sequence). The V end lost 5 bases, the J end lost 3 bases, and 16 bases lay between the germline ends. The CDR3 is CASSPYSGVDTEAFF. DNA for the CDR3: TGTGCCAGCAGTCCATATTCGGGGGTGGACACTGAAGCTTTCTTT.

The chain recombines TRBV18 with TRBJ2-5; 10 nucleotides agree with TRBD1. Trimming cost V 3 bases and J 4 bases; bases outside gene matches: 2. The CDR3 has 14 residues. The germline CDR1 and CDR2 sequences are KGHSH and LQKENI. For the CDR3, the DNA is TGTGCCAGCTCACCGGACAGGGGGGGAGAGACCCAGTACTTC. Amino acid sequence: CASSPDRGGETQYF.

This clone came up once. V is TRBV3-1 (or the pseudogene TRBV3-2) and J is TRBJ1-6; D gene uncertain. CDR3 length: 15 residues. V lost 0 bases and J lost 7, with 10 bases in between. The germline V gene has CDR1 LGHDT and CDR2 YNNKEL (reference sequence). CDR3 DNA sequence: TGTGCCAGCAGCCAAGACTGGGCAGAGAATTCACCCCTCCACTTT. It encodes CASSQDWAENSPLHF.

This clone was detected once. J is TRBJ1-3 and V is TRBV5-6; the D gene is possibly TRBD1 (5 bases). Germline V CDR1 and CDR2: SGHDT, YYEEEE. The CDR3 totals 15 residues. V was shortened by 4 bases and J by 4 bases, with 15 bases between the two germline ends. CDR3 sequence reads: CASSPVWGGGNTIYF. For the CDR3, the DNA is TGTGCCAGCAGCCCCGTCTGGGGGGGAGGAAACACCATATATTTT.

The CDR3 DNA follows: TGTGCCAGCAGCCAAGTTAGAAATGAAAAACTGTTTTTT. Translating it yields CASSQVRNEKLFF. V is TRBV14 and J is TRBJ1-4; D unresolved. This CDR3 is built from 13 residues. Germline assignment: CDR1 SGHDN and CDR2 FVKESK. Trimming took 1 base from V and 5 from J, leaving 5 bases between them.

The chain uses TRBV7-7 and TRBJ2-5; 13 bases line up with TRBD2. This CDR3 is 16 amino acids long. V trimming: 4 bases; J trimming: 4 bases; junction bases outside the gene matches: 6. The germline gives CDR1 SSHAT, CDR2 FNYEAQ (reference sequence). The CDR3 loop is CASSSILAGGLETQYF. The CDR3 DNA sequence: TGTGCCAGCAGCTCAATACTAGCGGGGGGGTTAGAGACCCAGTACTTC.

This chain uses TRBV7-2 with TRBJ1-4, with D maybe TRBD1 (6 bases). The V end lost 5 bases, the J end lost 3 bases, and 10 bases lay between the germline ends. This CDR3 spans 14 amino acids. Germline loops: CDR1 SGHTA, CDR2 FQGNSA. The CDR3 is CASSRTASNEKLFF. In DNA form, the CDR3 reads TGTGCCAGCAGCCGGACAGCATCTAATGAAAAACTGTTTTTT. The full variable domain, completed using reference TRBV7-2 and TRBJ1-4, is GAGVSQSPSNKVTEKGKDVELRCDPISGHTALYWYRQSLGQGLEFLIYFQGNSAPDKSGLPSDRFSAERTGGSVSTLTIQRTQQEDSAVYLCASSRTASNEKLFFGSGTQLSVL.

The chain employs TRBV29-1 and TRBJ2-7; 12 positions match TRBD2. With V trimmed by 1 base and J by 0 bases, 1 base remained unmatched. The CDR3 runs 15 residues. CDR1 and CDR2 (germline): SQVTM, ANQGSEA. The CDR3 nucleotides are TGCAGCGTTGAAGCTAGCGGGAGGGTCTCCTACGAGCAGTACTTC. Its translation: CSVEASGRVSYEQYF.

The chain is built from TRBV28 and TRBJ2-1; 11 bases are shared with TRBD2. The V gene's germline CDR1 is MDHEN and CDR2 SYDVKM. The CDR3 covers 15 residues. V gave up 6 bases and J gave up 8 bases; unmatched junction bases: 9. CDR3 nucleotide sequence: TGTGCCAGCAGCGACTGGACTAGCGGGTTCTATGAGCAGTTCTTC. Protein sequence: CASSDWTSGFYEQFF.

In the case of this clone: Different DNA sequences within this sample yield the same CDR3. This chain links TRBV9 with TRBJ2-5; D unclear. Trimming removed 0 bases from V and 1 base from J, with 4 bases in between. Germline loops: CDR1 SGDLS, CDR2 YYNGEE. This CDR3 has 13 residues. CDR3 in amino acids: CASSVGGQETQYF. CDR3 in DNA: TGTGCCAGCAGCGTAGGCGGCCAAGAGACCCAGTACTTC.

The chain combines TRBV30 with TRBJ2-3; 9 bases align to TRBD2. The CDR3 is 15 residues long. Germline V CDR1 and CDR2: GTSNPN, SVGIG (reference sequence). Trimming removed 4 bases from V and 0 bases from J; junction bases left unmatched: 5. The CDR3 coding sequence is TGTGCCTGGACGTATCTAGCGGGGAGCACAGATACGCAGTATTTT. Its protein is CAWTYLAGSTDTQYF.

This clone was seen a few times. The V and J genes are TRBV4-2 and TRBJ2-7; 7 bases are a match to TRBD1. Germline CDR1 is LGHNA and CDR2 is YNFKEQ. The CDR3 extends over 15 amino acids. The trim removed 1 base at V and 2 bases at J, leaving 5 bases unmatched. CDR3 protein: CASSQVLDRPYEQYF. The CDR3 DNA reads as TGTGCCAGCAGCCAAGTCTTGGACAGGCCCTACGAGCAGTACTTC.

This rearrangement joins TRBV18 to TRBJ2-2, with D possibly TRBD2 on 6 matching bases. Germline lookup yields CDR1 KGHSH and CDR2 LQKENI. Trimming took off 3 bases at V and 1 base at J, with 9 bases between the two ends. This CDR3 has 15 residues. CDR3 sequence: CASSPGLLNTGELFF. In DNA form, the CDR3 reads TGTGCCAGCTCACCGGGACTTTTGAACACCGGGGAGCTGTTTTTT.

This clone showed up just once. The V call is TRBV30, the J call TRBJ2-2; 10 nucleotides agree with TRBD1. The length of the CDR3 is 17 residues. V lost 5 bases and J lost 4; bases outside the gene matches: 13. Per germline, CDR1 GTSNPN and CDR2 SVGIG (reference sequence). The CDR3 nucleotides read TGTGCCTGGGCCAGTAGACAGGGGGCCTTTTCCACCGGGGAGCTGTTTTTT. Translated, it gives CAWASRQGAFSTGELFF.

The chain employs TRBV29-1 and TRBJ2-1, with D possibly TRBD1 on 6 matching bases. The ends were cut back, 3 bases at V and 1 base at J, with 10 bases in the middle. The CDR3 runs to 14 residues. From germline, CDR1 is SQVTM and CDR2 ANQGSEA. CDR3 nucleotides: TGCAGCGTTGATCAGGGGTGGTCCTACAATGAGCAGTTCTTC. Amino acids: CSVDQGWSYNEQFF.

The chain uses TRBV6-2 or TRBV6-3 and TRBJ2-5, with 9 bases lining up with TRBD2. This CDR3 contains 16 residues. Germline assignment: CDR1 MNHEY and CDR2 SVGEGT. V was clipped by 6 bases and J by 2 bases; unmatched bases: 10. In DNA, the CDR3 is TGTGCCAGCAGCCAAGGGGCGGGAGGGCGGCAAGAGACCCAGTACTTC. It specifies CASSQGAGGRQETQYF.

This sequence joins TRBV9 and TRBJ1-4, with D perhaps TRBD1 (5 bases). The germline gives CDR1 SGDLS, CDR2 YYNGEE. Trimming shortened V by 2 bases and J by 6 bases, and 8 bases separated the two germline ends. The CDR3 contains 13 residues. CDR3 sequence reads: CASSVTGDEKLFF. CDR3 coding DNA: TGTGCCAGCAGCGTGACGGGGGATGAAAAACTGTTTTTT.

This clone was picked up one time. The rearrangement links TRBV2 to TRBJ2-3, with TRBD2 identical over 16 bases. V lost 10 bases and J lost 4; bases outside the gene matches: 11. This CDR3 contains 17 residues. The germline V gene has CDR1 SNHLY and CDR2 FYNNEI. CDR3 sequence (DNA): TGTGCCAACCGGGGACTAGCGGGGGGGCAACAGTCAGATACGCAGTATTTT. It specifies CANRGLAGGQQSDTQYF. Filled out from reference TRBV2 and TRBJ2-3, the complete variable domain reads EPEVTQTPSHQVTQMGQEVILRCVPISNHLYFYWYRQILGQKVEFLVSFYNNEISEKSEIFDDQFSVERPDGSNFTLKIRSTKLEDSAMYFCANRGLAGGQQSDTQYFGPGTRLTVL.

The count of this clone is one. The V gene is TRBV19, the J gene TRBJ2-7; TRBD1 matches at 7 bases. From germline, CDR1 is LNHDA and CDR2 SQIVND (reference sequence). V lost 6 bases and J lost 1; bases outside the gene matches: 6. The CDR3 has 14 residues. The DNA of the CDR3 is TGTGCCAGTAGCGACAGGGTAATGTCCTACGAGCAGTACTTC. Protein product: CASSDRVMSYEQYF. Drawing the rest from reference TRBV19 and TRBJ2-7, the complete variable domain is DGGITQSPKYLFRKEGQNVTLSCEQNLNHDAMYWYRQDPGQGLRLIYYSQIVNDFQKGDIAEGYSVSREKKESFPLTVTSAQKNPTAFYLCASSDRVMSYEQYFGPGTRLTVT.